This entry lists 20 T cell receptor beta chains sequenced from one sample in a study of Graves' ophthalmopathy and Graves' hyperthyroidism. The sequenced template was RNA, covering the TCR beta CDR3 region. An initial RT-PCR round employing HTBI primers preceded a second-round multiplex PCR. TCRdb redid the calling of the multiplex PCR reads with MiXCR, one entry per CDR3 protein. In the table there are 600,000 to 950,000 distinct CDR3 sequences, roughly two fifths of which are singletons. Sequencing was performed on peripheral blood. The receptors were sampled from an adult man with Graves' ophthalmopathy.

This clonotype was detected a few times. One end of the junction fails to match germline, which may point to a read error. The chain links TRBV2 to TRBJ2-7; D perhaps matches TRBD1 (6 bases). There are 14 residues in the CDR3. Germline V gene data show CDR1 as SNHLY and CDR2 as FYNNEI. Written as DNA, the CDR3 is TGTGCCAGTAGTGACCCTCGGACAGCCTACGAGCAGTACTTC. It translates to CASSDPRTAYEQYF.

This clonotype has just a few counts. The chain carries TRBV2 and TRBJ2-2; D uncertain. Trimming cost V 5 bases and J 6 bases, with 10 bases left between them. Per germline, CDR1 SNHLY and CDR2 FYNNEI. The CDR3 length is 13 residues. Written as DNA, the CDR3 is TGTGCCAGCAGTTACAACCTAGCCGGGGAGCTGTTTTTT. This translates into CASSYNLAGELFF.

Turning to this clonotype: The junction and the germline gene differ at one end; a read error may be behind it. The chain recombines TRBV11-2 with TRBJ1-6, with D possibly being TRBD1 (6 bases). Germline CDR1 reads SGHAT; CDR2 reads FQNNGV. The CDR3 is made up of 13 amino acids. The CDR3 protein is CGSSFRGNSPLHF. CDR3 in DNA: TGTGGCAGCAGCTTCAGGGGAAATTCACCCCTCCACTTT. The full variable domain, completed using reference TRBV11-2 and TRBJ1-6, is EAGVAQSPRYKIIEKRQSVAFWCNPISGHATLYWYQQILGQGPKLLIQFQNNGVVDDSQLPKDRFSAERLKGVDSTLKIQPAKLEDSAVYLCGSSFRGNSPLHFGNGTRLTVT.

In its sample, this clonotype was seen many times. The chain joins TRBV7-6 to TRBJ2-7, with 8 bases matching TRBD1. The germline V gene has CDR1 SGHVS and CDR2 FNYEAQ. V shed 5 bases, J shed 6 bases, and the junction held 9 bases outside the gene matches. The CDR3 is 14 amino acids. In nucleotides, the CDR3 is TGTGCCAGCAGCCCCTGGACAGGGAGAGGCGAGCAGTACTTC. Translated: CASSPWTGRGEQYF.

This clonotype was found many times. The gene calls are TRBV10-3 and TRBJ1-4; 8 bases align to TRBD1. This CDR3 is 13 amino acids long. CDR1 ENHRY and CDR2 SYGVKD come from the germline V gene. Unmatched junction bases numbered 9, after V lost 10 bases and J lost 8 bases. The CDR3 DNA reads TGTGCCAGCCGACAGGGGTTGTTGGAAAAACTGTTTTTT. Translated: CASRQGLLEKLFF.

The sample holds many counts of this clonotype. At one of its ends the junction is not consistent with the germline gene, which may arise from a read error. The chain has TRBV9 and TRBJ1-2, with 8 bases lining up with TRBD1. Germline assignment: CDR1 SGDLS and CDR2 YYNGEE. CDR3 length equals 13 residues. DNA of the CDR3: TGCGCCAGCAGTCCTGGACAGGGTGCTGGCTACACCTTC. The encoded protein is CASSPGQGAGYTF.

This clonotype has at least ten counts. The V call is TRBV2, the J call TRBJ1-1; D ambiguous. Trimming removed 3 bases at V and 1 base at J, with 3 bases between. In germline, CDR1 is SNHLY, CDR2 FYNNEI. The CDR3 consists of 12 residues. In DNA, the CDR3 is TGTGCCAGCAGTGACAAGAACACTGAAGCTTTCTTT. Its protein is CASSDKNTEAFF.

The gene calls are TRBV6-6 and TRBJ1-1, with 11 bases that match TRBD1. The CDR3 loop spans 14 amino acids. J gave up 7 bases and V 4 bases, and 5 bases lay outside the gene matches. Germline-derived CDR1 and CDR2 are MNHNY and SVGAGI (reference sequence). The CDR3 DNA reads TGTGCCAGCAGTTTAGGACAGGGGGCTATTGAAGCTTTCTTT. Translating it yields CASSLGQGAIEAFF.

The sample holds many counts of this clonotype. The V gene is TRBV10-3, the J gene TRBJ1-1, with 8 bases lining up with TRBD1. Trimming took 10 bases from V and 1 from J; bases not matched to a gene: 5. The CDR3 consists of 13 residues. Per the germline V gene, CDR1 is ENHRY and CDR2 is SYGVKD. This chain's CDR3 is CATWGQENTEAFF. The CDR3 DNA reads TGTGCCACTTGGGGACAGGAGAACACTGAAGCTTTCTTT.

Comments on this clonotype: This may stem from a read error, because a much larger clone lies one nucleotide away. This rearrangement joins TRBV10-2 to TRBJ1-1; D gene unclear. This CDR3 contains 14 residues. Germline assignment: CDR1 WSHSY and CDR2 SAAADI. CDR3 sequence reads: CASSESAENTEAFF. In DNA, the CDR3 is TGTGCCAGCAGTGAATCGGCAGAGAACACTGAAGCTTTCTTT.

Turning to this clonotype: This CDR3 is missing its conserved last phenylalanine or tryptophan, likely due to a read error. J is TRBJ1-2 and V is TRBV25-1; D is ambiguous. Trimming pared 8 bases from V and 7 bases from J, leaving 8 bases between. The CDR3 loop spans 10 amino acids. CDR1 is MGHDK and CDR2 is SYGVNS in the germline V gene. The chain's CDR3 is CASEAGGYTL. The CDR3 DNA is TGTGCCAGCGAAGCGGGTGGCTACACCCTC.

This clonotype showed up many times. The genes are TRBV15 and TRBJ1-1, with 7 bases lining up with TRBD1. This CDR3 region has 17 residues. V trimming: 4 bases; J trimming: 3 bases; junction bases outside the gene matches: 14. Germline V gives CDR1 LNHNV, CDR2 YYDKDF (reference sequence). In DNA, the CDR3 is TGTGCCACCAGCACAAGATACAGGGGAATGGAGGACACTGAAGCTTTCTTT. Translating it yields CATSTRYRGMEDTEAFF.

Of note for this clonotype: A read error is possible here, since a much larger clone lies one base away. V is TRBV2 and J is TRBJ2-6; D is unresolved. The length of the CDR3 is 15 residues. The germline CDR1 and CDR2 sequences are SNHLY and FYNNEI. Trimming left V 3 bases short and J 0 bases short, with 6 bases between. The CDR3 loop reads CASSDALSGANVLTF. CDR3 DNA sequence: TGTGCCAGCAGTGACGCACTCTCTGGGGCCAACGTCCTGACTTTC.

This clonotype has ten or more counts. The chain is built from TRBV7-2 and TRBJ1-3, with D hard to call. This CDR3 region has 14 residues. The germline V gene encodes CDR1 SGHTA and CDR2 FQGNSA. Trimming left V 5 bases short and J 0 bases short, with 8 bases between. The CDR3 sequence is CASSKTVSGNTIYF. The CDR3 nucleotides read TGTGCCAGCAGCAAAACAGTCTCTGGAAACACCATATATTTT. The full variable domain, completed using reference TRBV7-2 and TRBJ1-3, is GAGVSQSPSNKVTEKGKDVELRCDPISGHTALYWYRQSLGQGLEFLIYFQGNSAPDKSGLPSDRFSAERTGGSVSTLTIQRTQQEDSAVYLCASSKTVSGNTIYFGEGSWLTVV.

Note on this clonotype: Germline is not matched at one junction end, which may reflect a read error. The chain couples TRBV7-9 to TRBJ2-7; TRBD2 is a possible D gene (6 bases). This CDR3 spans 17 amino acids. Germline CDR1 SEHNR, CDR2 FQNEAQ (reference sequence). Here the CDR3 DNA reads TGCGCCAGCAGCTTGGAAGGGGCTAGCGTAAATTCCTACGAGCAGTACTTC. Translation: CASSLEGASVNSYEQYF. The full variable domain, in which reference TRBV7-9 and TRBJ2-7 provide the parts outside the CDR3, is DTGVSQNPRHKITKRGQNVTFRCDPISEHNRLYWYRQTLGQGPEFLTYFQNEAQLEKSRLLSDRFSAERPKGSFSTLEIQRTEQGDSAMYLCASSLEGASVNSYEQYFGPGTRLTVT.

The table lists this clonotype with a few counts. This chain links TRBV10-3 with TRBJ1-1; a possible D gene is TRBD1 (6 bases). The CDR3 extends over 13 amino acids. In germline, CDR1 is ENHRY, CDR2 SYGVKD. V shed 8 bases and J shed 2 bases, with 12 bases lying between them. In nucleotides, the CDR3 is TGTGCCATCCCTAGGACAGATAACACTGAAGCTTTCTTT. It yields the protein CAIPRTDNTEAFF.

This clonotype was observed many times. CDR3 loop: CASSSPFAGRNEKLFF. Written as DNA, the CDR3 is TGTGCCAGCAGCTCCCCTTTTGCGGGGAGGAATGAAAAACTGTTTTTT. The chain recombines TRBV7-9 with TRBJ1-4; no reliable D call. Between the trimmed V and J ends, which lost 4 bases and 5 bases, there was a span of 17 bases. In germline, CDR1 is SEHNR, CDR2 FQNEAQ (reference sequence). The CDR3 loop spans 16 amino acids.

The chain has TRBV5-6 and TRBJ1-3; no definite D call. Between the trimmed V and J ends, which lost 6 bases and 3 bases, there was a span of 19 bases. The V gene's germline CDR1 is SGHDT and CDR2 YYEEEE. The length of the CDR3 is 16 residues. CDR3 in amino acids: CASTLGGSTYGNTIYF. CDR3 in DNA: TGTGCCAGCACCCTAGGAGGGAGCACCTATGGAAACACCATATATTTT. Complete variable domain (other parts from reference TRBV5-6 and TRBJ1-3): DAGVTQSPTHLIKTRGQQVTLRCSPKSGHDTVSWYQQALGQGPQFIFQYYEEEERQRGNFPDRFSGHQFPNYSSELNVNALLLGDSALYLCASTLGGSTYGNTIYFGEGSWLTVV.

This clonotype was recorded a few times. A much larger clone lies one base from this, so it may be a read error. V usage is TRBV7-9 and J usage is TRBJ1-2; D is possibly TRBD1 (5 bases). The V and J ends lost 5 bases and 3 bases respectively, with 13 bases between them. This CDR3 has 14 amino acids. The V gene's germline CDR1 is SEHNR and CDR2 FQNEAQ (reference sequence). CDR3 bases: TGTGCCAGCAGCGAGACGACGGGGGACTATGGCTACACCTTC. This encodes CASSETTGDYGYTF.

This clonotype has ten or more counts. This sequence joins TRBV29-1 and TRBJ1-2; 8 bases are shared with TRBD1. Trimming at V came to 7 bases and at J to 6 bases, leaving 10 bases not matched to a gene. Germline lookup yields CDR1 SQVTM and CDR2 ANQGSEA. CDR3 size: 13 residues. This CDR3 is CSGLGQGDDGYTF. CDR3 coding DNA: TGCAGCGGCCTTGGACAGGGCGACGATGGCTACACCTTC.